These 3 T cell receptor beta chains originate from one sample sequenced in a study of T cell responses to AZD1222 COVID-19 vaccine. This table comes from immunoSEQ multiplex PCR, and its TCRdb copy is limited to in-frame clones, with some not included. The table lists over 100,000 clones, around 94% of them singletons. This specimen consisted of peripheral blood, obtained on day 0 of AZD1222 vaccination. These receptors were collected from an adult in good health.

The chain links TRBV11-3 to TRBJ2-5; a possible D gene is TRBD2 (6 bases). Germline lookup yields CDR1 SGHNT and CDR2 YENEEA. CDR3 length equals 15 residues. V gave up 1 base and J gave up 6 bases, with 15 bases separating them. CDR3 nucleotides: TGTGCCAGCAGCTTAGGAGGGTCGGGACTTCAGACCCAGTACTTC. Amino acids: CASSLGGSGLQTQYF.

The CDR3 DNA is TGTGCCAGCAGTTACTGGGGTAGCAATCAGCCCCCCCATTTT. Encoded protein: CASSYWGSNQPPHF. The chain links TRBV6-2 or TRBV6-3 to TRBJ1-5; unclear D gene. Trimming pared 1 base from V and 16 bases from J, leaving 20 bases between. The CDR3 contains 14 residues. Germline CDR1 and CDR2: MNHEY and SVGEGT.

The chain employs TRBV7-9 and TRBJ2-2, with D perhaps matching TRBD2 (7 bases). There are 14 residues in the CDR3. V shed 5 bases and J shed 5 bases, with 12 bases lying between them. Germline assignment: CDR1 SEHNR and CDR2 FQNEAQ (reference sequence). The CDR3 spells CASSRGAGTGELFF. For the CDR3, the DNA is TGTGCCAGCAGCCGGGGGGCCGGAACCGGGGAGCTGTTTTTT.